The 32 T cell receptor beta chains reported below all come from one sample, sequenced in a study of T-cell reconstitution after alpha-beta-depleted transplantation in children. As it was prepared, the TCRbeta library received unique molecular identifiers. TCRdb used MiXCR to reprocess the PCR reads, holding one entry per CDR3 protein. The repertoire consists of 500,000 to 750,000 distinct CDR3 sequences, with roughly a quarter occurring once and the leading ten covering 30% to 40%. The material sequenced was PBMCs, taken before TCRalphabeta/CD19-depleted stem cell transplant. These receptors came from a boy in the first two years of life with Wiskott-Aldrich syndrome, due to receive a stem cell transplant.

V is TRBV6-5 and J is TRBJ2-5, with 9 bases aligning to TRBD2. Germline-derived CDR1 and CDR2 are MNHEY and SVGAGI. CDR3 length: 16 amino acids. V lost 4 bases to trimming and J lost 5 bases; unmatched junction nucleotides: 11. The CDR3: CASSLSGGRAYETQYF. CDR3 bases: TGTGCCAGCAGTTTATCGGGCGGGAGGGCCTATGAGACCCAGTACTTC.

This clonotype was seen only a few times. The V gene is TRBV27, the J gene TRBJ1-1; D unclear. This CDR3 is 19 amino acids long. Germline V CDR1 and CDR2: MNHEY, SMNVEV (reference sequence). V lost 0 bases to trimming and J lost 0 bases, with 20 bases between them. The CDR3: CASSLSSPGSIGMNTEAFF. The CDR3 DNA reads TGTGCCAGCAGTTTATCAAGTCCCGGTAGCATAGGGATGAACACTGAAGCTTTCTTT.

This clonotype appeared once. The chain joins TRBV7-8 to TRBJ2-5; 9 bases match TRBD2. The CDR3 contains 15 residues. Germline trimming cut 3 bases from V and 3 bases from J; bases unmatched to any gene: 5. Germline loops: CDR1 SGHVS, CDR2 FQNEAQ. In DNA form, the CDR3 reads TGTGCCAGCAGCTTTTGGCTAGCGGGGAAAGAGACCCAGTACTTC. Translation gives CASSFWLAGKETQYF.

In its sample, this clonotype was seen a few times. Here the CDR3 reads CSAPGDTGELFF. CDR3 bases: TGCAGTGCCCCGGGGGACACCGGGGAGCTGTTTTTT. The gene calls are TRBV20-1 and TRBJ2-2, with a possible D match to TRBD2 (6 bases). Trimming pared 6 bases from V and 3 bases from J, leaving 8 bases between. CDR1 is DFQATT and CDR2 is SNEGSKA in the germline V gene (reference sequence). The CDR3 covers 12 residues.

The rearrangement links TRBV7-2 to TRBJ2-4; D might be TRBD1 (5 bases). The CDR3 is 15 residues long. V was trimmed by 1 base and J by 2 bases, leaving 9 bases between them. Germline V gene sequence: CDR1 SGHTA, CDR2 FQGNSA. CDR3 coding DNA: TGTGCCAGCAGCTTAGGTGGGGCTCCCAAAAACATTCAGTACTTC. Translating gives CASSLGGAPKNIQYF.

The chain employs TRBV6-1 and TRBJ2-1, with 10 bases identical to TRBD2. The length of the CDR3 is 14 residues. Germline loops: CDR1 MNHNS, CDR2 SASEGT. Trimming took 7 bases from V and 7 from J; bases not matched to a gene: 7. The CDR3 DNA is TGTGCCAGCATCTCACTAGCGGGGAAGAATGAGCAGTTCTTC. Translation: CASISLAGKNEQFF.

The chain combines TRBV10-3 with TRBJ1-1; tentatively, D is TRBD1 (5 bases). The CDR3 length is 13 residues. V was trimmed by 6 bases and J by 1 base, leaving 9 bases between them. Germline V gene sequence: CDR1 ENHRY, CDR2 SYGVKD. This chain's CDR3 is CAIRAGQNTEAFF. CDR3 nucleotides: TGTGCCATCAGGGCCGGACAGAACACTGAAGCTTTCTTT.

This rearrangement joins TRBV5-5 to TRBJ2-6, with D possibly matching TRBD1 (6 bases). The CDR3 length is 17 residues. The germline V gene has CDR1 SGHKS and CDR2 YYEKEE (reference sequence). The ends were cut back, 3 bases at V and 3 bases at J, with 16 bases in the middle. As DNA, the CDR3 is TGTGCCAGCAGCTCAACTTGGGGGACAATTGGGGCCAACGTCCTGACTTTC. This encodes CASSSTWGTIGANVLTF.

The sample holds a few counts of this clonotype. The rearrangement uses TRBV4-1 and TRBJ2-2, with 11 bases fitting TRBD2. The length of the CDR3 is 16 residues. The trim removed 9 bases at V and 5 bases at J, leaving 11 bases unmatched. Germline V gene lookup returns CDR1 MGHRA and CDR2 YSYEKL. CDR3 sequence reads: CASEALTSGSTGELFF. CDR3 nucleotides: TGCGCCAGTGAAGCCCTCACTAGCGGGAGTACCGGGGAGCTGTTTTTT.

The gene calls are TRBV30 and TRBJ2-1; TRBD2 aligns across 10 bases. Trimming at V came to 3 bases and at J to 6 bases, leaving 11 bases not matched to a gene. This CDR3 has 16 amino acids. Germline V gives CDR1 GTSNPN, CDR2 SVGIG (reference sequence). The CDR3 nucleotides read TGTGCCTGGAGCTCTCTAGCGGGAGCTTTGTCCAATGAGCAGTTCTTC. It encodes CAWSSLAGALSNEQFF.

The chain is built from TRBV20-1 and TRBJ2-5; D is unresolved. This CDR3 comprises 13 residues. CDR1 is DFQATT, CDR2 SNEGSKA, per germline (reference sequence). The germline V and J ends were trimmed by 1 base and 0 bases, with 6 bases remaining between them. CDR3 nucleotides: TGCAGTGCTAGAGCCTGGGACCAAGAGACCCAGTACTTC. Its protein is CSARAWDQETQYF.

The sample holds a few counts of this clonotype. The rearrangement joins TRBV7-2 to TRBJ1-2; D gene ambiguous. CDR3 length equals 14 residues. Germline assignment: CDR1 SGHTA and CDR2 FQGNSA. The V end was cut by 2 bases, the J end by 4 bases, with 11 bases between. CDR3 region: CASSLSADLYGYTF. In nucleotides, the CDR3 is TGTGCCAGCAGCTTAAGTGCGGATCTCTATGGCTACACCTTC.

This sequence joins TRBV5-1 and TRBJ2-7; D gene uncertain. Per germline, CDR1 SGHRS and CDR2 YFSETQ. Trimming cost V 1 base and J 5 bases, with 16 bases left between them. This CDR3 contains 15 residues. DNA of the CDR3: TGCGCCAGCAGCTTGTATGGAGTCAGCGTACACGAGCAGTACTTC. It yields the protein CASSLYGVSVHEQYF.

The chain uses TRBV5-1 and TRBJ2-1; D remains unclear. CDR3 length: 16 amino acids. CDR1 and CDR2 (germline): SGHRS, YFSETQ. Trimming removed 5 bases from V and 0 bases from J, with 15 bases in between. In DNA, the CDR3 is TGCGCCAGCAGTGAAGGACCGATCAGCTCCTACAATGAGCAGTTCTTC. This gives the protein CASSEGPISSYNEQFF.

The chain carries TRBV5-1 and TRBJ2-3; 7 bases line up with TRBD2. Germline assignment: CDR1 SGHRS and CDR2 YFSETQ. The length of the CDR3 is 15 residues. After removal of 4 bases from V and 2 bases from J, the junction contained 7 bases not matched to a gene. CDR3 sequence (DNA): TGCGCCAGCAGCCTTAGGACTAGAGCCACAGATACGCAGTATTTT. Amino acids: CASSLRTRATDTQYF. Based on the CDR3 plus reference TRBV5-1 and TRBJ2-3, the full variable domain is KAGVTQTPRYLIKTRGQQVTLSCSPISGHRSVSWYQQTPGQGLQFLFEYFSETQRNKGNFPGRFSGRQFSNSRSEMNVSTLELGDSALYLCASSLRTRATDTQYFGPGTRLTVL.

This sequence joins TRBV4-1 and TRBJ2-1, with 10 bases lining up with TRBD2. Per the germline V gene, CDR1 is MGHRA and CDR2 is YSYEKL. V was clipped by 1 base and J by 1 base; unmatched bases: 13. The length of the CDR3 is 20 residues. The CDR3, as DNA: TGCGCCAGCAGCCAAGTCCCCGGGGGGCAACTAGCGGGGTCCTACAATGAGCAGTTCTTC. This translates into CASSQVPGGQLAGSYNEQFF.

CDR3 amino acids: CASSVRRGQTNEQFF. CDR3 nucleotide sequence: TGTGCCAGCAGCGTACGTCGGGGACAGACCAATGAGCAGTTCTTC. The chain uses TRBV11-2 and TRBJ2-1, with 7 positions matching TRBD1. Germline V gene lookup returns CDR1 SGHAT and CDR2 FQNNGV. Germline trimming cut 5 bases from V and 6 bases from J; bases unmatched to any gene: 10. The CDR3 has 15 residues.

This clonotype turned up a few times. V is TRBV5-1 and J is TRBJ1-6, with unresolved D. Trimming removed 0 bases at V and 5 bases at J, with 6 bases between. This CDR3 region has 14 residues. Germline V gives CDR1 SGHRS, CDR2 YFSETQ. The CDR3 DNA is TGCGCCAGCAGCTTGGAACCTGATAATTCACCCCTCCACTTT. Residues: CASSLEPDNSPLHF.

This clonotype was detected only a few times. The chain uses TRBV19 and TRBJ2-1; D ambiguous. This CDR3 is built from 15 residues. The germline V gene has CDR1 LNHDA and CDR2 SQIVND (reference sequence). Deletions cut 3 bases from V and 4 bases from J, with 13 bases between. The CDR3 DNA is TGTGCCAGTAGTATGCGACTGGGGAATTACAATGAGCAGTTCTTC. Residues: CASSMRLGNYNEQFF.

J is TRBJ2-7 and V is TRBV10-3; tentatively, D is TRBD1 (6 bases). Per germline, CDR1 ENHRY and CDR2 SYGVKD. V was trimmed by 6 bases and J by 3 bases, leaving 18 bases between them. The CDR3 spans 15 residues. The CDR3 spells CAIRKHGTNYYEQYF. As DNA, the CDR3 is TGTGCCATCAGAAAGCACGGGACAAATTACTACGAGCAGTACTTC.

The genes are TRBV12-3 or TRBV12-4 and TRBJ1-2, with TRBD1 matching over 7 bases. CDR3 length: 12 amino acids. J was trimmed by 10 bases and V by 4 bases; bases with no gene match: 6. CDR3 loop: CASSSGQWNYTF. DNA of the CDR3: TGTGCCAGCAGTTCGGGACAGTGGAACTACACCTTC.

This clonotype was picked up a small number of times. The gene calls are TRBV7-8 and TRBJ1-1; weak D call: TRBD1 (6 bases). Germline V gene lookup returns CDR1 SGHVS and CDR2 FQNEAQ. The CDR3 has 15 amino acids. V lost 4 bases and J 1 base, leaving 13 bases between the germline ends. CDR3 sequence: CASSSRPQGNTEAFF. CDR3 nucleotide sequence: TGTGCCAGCAGCTCAAGGCCACAGGGGAACACTGAAGCTTTCTTT.

The gene calls are TRBV7-9 and TRBJ2-7, with D maybe TRBD1 (5 bases). Germline assignment: CDR1 SEHNR and CDR2 FQNEAQ (reference sequence). CDR3 length: 15 residues. Trimming shortened V by 5 bases and J by 1 base, and 15 bases separated the two germline ends. The CDR3 protein is CASSPWGSVSYEQYF. The CDR3 coding sequence is TGTGCCAGCAGCCCTTGGGGCTCTGTTTCCTACGAGCAGTACTTC.

The table lists this clonotype with a few counts. The chain employs TRBV12-3 or TRBV12-4 and TRBJ2-1; 13 bases align to TRBD2. CDR3 length equals 17 residues. V dropped 6 bases and J dropped 7; count of bases not matched to a gene: 12. CDR3 amino acids: CASRPPGLAGFGNEQFF. CDR3 nucleotides: TGTGCCAGCAGGCCCCCGGGACTAGCGGGATTTGGGAATGAGCAGTTCTTC.

This clonotype has just a few counts. One junction end does not reproduce the germline sequence, and a read error may be involved. The chain combines TRBV7-2 with TRBJ2-5; TRBD2 is a possible D gene (6 bases). CDR3 length: 12 residues. CDR1 and CDR2 (germline): SGHTA, FQGNSA. The CDR3 DNA reads as TGTGCCAGCAGCTTAGATGGGCGGGGTCCCCACTTC. Translated: CASSLDGRGPHF.

V is TRBV29-1 and J is TRBJ2-1; D ambiguous. Trimming stripped 5 bases from V and 0 bases from J, with 11 bases between. CDR1 is SQVTM and CDR2 is ANQGSEA in the germline V gene. CDR3 size: 14 residues. The DNA of the CDR3 is TGCAGCGTTCGGCCGATCAGCTCCTACAATGAGCAGTTCTTC. Translating it yields CSVRPISSYNEQFF.

V gene TRBV29-1 combines with J gene TRBJ2-1; possibly TRBD1 for D (5 bases). Trimming cost V 4 bases and J 6 bases, with 22 bases left between them. The CDR3 loop spans 16 amino acids. In germline, CDR1 is SQVTM, CDR2 ANQGSEA. CDR3 nucleotides: TGCAGCGTTGTAGACCCAGTTAGGGGATCGTTCAATGAGCAGTTCTTC. Translation gives CSVVDPVRGSFNEQFF.

This sequence joins TRBV11-2 and TRBJ2-4, with 7 bases fitting TRBD2. V was pared by 4 bases and J by 9 bases, with 6 bases of the junction left unmatched. CDR1 and CDR2 (germline): SGHAT, FQNNGV. The CDR3 extends over 13 amino acids. In nucleotides, the CDR3 is TGTGCCAGCAGCTACCAGCGGGAAGGCATTCAGTACTTC. Translated, it gives CASSYQREGIQYF.

The rearrangement joins TRBV9 to TRBJ2-5; D uncertain. The CDR3 spans 13 residues. Germline V gene lookup returns CDR1 SGDLS and CDR2 YYNGEE. Trimming took off 3 bases at V and 5 bases at J, with 11 bases between the two ends. The CDR3 protein is CASSARLRETQYF. CDR3 in DNA: TGTGCCAGCAGCGCCCGCCTAAGGGAGACCCAGTACTTC.

This clonotype turned up a few times. The chain has TRBV10-3 and TRBJ1-5; D remains unclear. The V gene lost 6 bases and the J gene lost 6 bases, with 12 bases spanning the gap. CDR3 length: 13 amino acids. CDR1 and CDR2 from the germline V gene are ENHRY and SYGVKD. CDR3 region: CAIRSGLGQPQHF. The DNA for the CDR3 is TGTGCCATCAGATCCGGACTTGGTCAGCCCCAGCATTTT.

This clonotype has more than one count but fewer than ten. This chain uses TRBV5-1 with TRBJ2-1; D remains ambiguous. The CDR3 is 16 amino acids. V gave up 0 bases and J gave up 4 bases, with 14 bases separating them. Germline assignment: CDR1 SGHRS and CDR2 YFSETQ. The CDR3 is CASSLVYGSPYNEQFF. The CDR3 DNA reads as TGCGCCAGCAGCTTGGTCTACGGTAGCCCGTACAATGAGCAGTTCTTC.

J is TRBJ1-4 and V is TRBV4-2; no reliable D call. V lost 0 bases and J 5 bases, leaving 13 bases between the germline ends. The CDR3 spans 16 residues. CDR1 is LGHNA, CDR2 YNFKEQ, per germline. CDR3 sequence reads: CASSQDPNGSNEKLFF. CDR3 bases: TGTGCCAGCAGCCAAGATCCAAACGGATCAAATGAAAAACTGTTTTTT.